This T cell receptor (beta chain) was captured in a study of cytomegalovirus exposure and HLA in healthy donors. Primers included in the PCR were 60 Vbeta and 13 Jbeta primers. TCRdb keeps only in-frame clones here, not all; method: immunoSEQ multiplex PCR. Among around 99,000 clones, around 82% were seen once, and the ten largest hold around 3.5%. A note on this clone: Antigen: not known.

V lost 5 bases and J lost 6; bases outside the gene matches: 5. CDR3 length: 15 residues. The V gene's germline CDR1 is SGHTA and CDR2 FQGTGA. Study observations and caveats: Within an earlier analysis, most TCR beta V segments proved productive either about 90% or about 30% of the time. Among TCR beta chains, those listed as cytomegalovirus-associated numbered over 150. Upon later analysis, TCR association rates were observed to vary by HLA locus, being highest for DRB1 and lowest for HLA-C.

The sequencing input was PBMCs. This TCR came from a man between 35 and 55 years old in good health and CMV-seronegative. J is TRBJ1-6 and V is TRBV7-3; 9 bases are a match to TRBD1. CDR3 in amino acids: CASSEDRGGNSPLHF. Here the CDR3 DNA reads TGTGCCAGCAGCGAGGACAGGGGCGGTAATTCACCCCTCCACTTT. The full variable domain, rest sourced from reference TRBV7-3 and TRBJ1-6, is GAGVSQTPSNKVTEKGKYVELRCDPISGHTALYWYRQSLGQGPEFLIYFQGTGAADDSGLPNDRFFAVRPEGSVSTLKIQRTERGDSAVYLCASSEDRGGNSPLHFGNGTRLTVT.